This T cell receptor (beta chain) was profiled in a study of tumor-infiltrating lymphocytes in primary liver carcinoma. Across the study: Tumors, staged T1-T3 N0M0, spanned about 4 to 10 cm. Sample yields, roughly 3.65 to 7.13 million productive TCRbeta reads, were similar across the tissue types.

The source material, about 20-30 mg of unsorted bulk tissue, was used to co-extract RNA and DNA. J gave up 5 bases and V 0 bases, and 16 bases lay outside the gene matches. Germline CDR1 is MNHNS and CDR2 is SASEGT. The CDR3 spans 19 residues. General study findings and limits: It was in tumors, not blood, that the top-250-clone fraction was significantly higher (p = 0.039).

A constant-region primer primed TCR beta cDNA synthesis from 400 to 550 ng of total RNA. Libraries covering TCR beta were generated through three nested multiplex PCR rounds (using a slightly modified ARM-PCR). For 10 cycles apiece, the opening two PCR rounds ran with TRBV1-TRBV30 forward primers and a C-beta reverse primer. TCRdb ran MiXCR on the multiplex PCR reads and lists one entry per CDR3 protein. The repertoire holds 35,000 to 45,000 distinct CDR3 sequences, with roughly 73% as singletons. This clonotype was counted a single time. The antigen remains unidentified. Sequenced input: tumor-adjacent normal liver tissue. The chain employs TRBV6-1 and TRBJ2-5, with TRBD2 matching 9 bases. This TCR was recovered from a woman in her twenties or thirties with primary liver carcinoma and hepatitis B virus infection. CDR3 loop: CASSEAQPSLAGIVETQYF. DNA for the CDR3: TGTGCCAGCAGTGAAGCTCAGCCGAGTCTAGCGGGAATTGTTGAGACCCAGTACTTC.